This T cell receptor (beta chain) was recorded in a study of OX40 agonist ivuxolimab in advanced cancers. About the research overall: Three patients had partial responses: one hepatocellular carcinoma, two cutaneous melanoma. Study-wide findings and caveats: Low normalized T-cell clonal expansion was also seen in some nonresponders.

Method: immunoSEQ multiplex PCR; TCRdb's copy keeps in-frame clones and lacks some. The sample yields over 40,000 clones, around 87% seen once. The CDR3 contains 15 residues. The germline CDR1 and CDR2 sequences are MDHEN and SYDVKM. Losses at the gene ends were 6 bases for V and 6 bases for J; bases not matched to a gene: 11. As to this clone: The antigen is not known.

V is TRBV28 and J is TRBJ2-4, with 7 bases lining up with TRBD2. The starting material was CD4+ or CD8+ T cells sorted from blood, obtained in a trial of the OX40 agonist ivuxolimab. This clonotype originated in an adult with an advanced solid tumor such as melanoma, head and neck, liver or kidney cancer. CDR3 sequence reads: CASRGVGGEGNIQYF. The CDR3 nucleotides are TGTGCCAGCAGGGGGGTGGGGGGGGAGGGAAACATTCAGTACTTC.